The 9 T cell receptor beta chains below come from one sample, sequenced in a study of tumor-infiltrating lymphocytes in localized non-small cell lung cancer. Method: immunoSEQ multiplex PCR; TCRdb's copy keeps in-frame clones and lacks some. Altogether about 15,000 clones are present, around 80% being singletons, with the ten largest covering 6% to 7%. Sequenced input: lung tumor tissue. These receptors originate from a human donor with non-small cell lung cancer.

This clone was recorded a few times. The same CDR3 can be traced to other DNA sequences in this sample. The V call is TRBV5-1, the J call TRBJ2-5; no clear D. The CDR3 has 14 residues. Trimming removed 0 bases from V and 5 bases from J, with 11 bases in between. Germline loops: CDR1 SGHRS, CDR2 YFSETQ. The CDR3 loop reads CASSLGPEKETQYF. For the CDR3, the DNA is TGCGCCAGCAGCTTGGGGCCTGAAAAGGAGACCCAGTACTTC.

The rearrangement links TRBV27 to TRBJ1-4; no definite D call. The germline V and J ends were trimmed by 6 bases and 0 bases, with 8 bases remaining between them. The CDR3 runs to 14 residues. The germline V gene encodes CDR1 MNHEY and CDR2 SMNVEV (reference sequence). This CDR3 reads CASSLVATNEKLFF. For the CDR3, the DNA is TGTGCCAGCAGCTTAGTTGCAACTAATGAAAAACTGTTTTTT.

This sequence joins TRBV5-1 and TRBJ2-5, with no clear D. The germline V gene encodes CDR1 SGHRS and CDR2 YFSETQ. CDR3 length equals 13 residues. V was trimmed by 0 bases and J by 3 bases, leaving 6 bases between them. Written as DNA, the CDR3 is TGCGCCAGCAGCTTGGTTATCGAAGAGACCCAGTACTTC. The encoded protein is CASSLVIEETQYF.

J is TRBJ2-1 and V is TRBV10-3; TRBD2 is a possible D gene (5 bases). The CDR3 is 12 residues long. Trimming shortened V by 5 bases and J by 9 bases, and 11 bases separated the two germline ends. CDR1 ENHRY and CDR2 SYGVKD come from the germline V gene. CDR3 bases: TGTGCCATCAGTCTGGACGCGGGTGAGCAGTTCTTC. Amino acid sequence: CAISLDAGEQFF.

The rearrangement joins TRBV19 to TRBJ2-1; D not certain. The CDR3 has 15 amino acids. Per the germline V gene, CDR1 is LNHDA and CDR2 is SQIVND (reference sequence). V lost 1 base and J lost 0, with 7 bases in between. DNA for the CDR3: TGTGCCAGTAGTATAGTCTCACGCTCCTACAATGAGCAGTTCTTC. Its translation is CASSIVSRSYNEQFF.

This clone appeared once. The V gene is TRBV9, the J gene TRBJ2-1, with 11 bases that match TRBD2. With 0 bases clipped from V and 15 bases from J, the junction kept 5 bases outside the gene matches. The CDR3 has 13 residues. CDR1 and CDR2 (germline): SGDLS, YYNGEE. The CDR3, as DNA: TGTGCCAGCAGCGTAGAACCGGGACTAGCGGTGTTCTTC. It yields the protein CASSVEPGLAVFF. Drawing the rest from reference TRBV9 and TRBJ2-1, the complete variable domain is DSGVTQTPKHLITATGQRVTLRCSPRSGDLSVYWYQQSLDQGLQFLIQYYNGEERAKGNILERFSAQQFPDLHSELNLSSLELGDSALYFCASSVEPGLAVFFGPGTRLTVL.

V gene TRBV11-3 combines with J gene TRBJ2-7, with D possibly matching TRBD2 (5 bases). Germline V gene data show CDR1 as SGHNT and CDR2 as YENEEA. Trimming took 1 base from V and 2 from J, leaving 12 bases between them. This CDR3 is 15 amino acids long. This chain's CDR3 is CASSLGASPTYEQYF. The CDR3 nucleotides are TGTGCCAGCAGCTTAGGGGCTAGCCCAACCTACGAGCAGTACTTC. The full variable domain, with the rest looked up from reference TRBV11-3 and TRBJ2-7, is EAGVVQSPRYKIIEKKQPVAFWCNPISGHNTLYWYLQNLGQGPELLIRYENEEAVDDSQLPKDRFSAERLKGVDSTLKIQPAELGDSAVYLCASSLGASPTYEQYFGPGTRLTVT.

V is TRBV7-2 and J is TRBJ1-2; D gene uncertain. Germline V lookup: CDR1 SGHTA, CDR2 FQGNSA. The ends were cut back, 0 bases at V and 4 bases at J, with 15 bases in the middle. This CDR3 spans 16 amino acids. The CDR3 DNA reads TGTGCCAGCAGCTTAGCTGGCGGGATTGGGATCTATGGCTACACCTTC. This encodes CASSLAGGIGIYGYTF.

The chain uses TRBV10-3 and TRBJ2-5; 10 bases fit TRBD2. V gave up 8 bases and J gave up 5 bases; unmatched junction bases: 11. CDR1 is ENHRY, CDR2 SYGVKD, per germline. This CDR3 region has 15 residues. This CDR3 is CAIFDSGRMRETQYF. CDR3 DNA: TGTGCCATCTTCGATAGCGGGAGGATGCGGGAGACCCAGTACTTC.